This entry features one T cell receptor beta chain sequence. The cryopreserved samples used held 1-10 million PBMC prior to extraction of DNA. The source of the sample is a study of long-term antiretroviral therapy in people with HIV. Running of the v3.0 immunoSEQ assay took place at survey level. The table came from immunoSEQ multiplex PCR; TCRdb's copy has only in-frame clones and leaves some out. This sample yields 10,000 to 15,000 clones, of which 65% to 85% are seen a single time; roughly 10% belongs to the top ten. The J segment lost 3 bases and the V segment lost 1 base, leaving 3 bases of the junction unmatched. The V gene's germline CDR1 is SEHNR and CDR2 FQNEAQ (reference sequence). This CDR3 is 14 amino acids long.

The clonotype comes from a woman aged 40-49 years with HIV. The sequencing used unsorted PBMCs, collected 0.8 years before starting antiretroviral therapy. The chain is built from TRBV7-9 and TRBJ2-7, with 7 bases matching TRBD2. CDR3 amino acids: CASSLDWEGYEQYF. The DNA for the CDR3 is TGTGCCAGCAGCTTAGATTGGGAGGGCTACGAGCAGTACTTC.